Presented here are 14 T cell receptor beta chains from one specimen sequenced in a study of control samples from healthy donors and cancer patients. Libraries were prepared by immunoSEQ multiplex PCR; TCRdb keeps only in-frame clonotypes and omits some of them. The sample includes tens of thousands of clones, 85% to 95% of them seen just once. Sequenced: PBMCs. The receptors come from a woman in her thirties or forties with head and neck cancer.

This clone was found a few times. V is TRBV4-1 and J is TRBJ1-1; maybe TRBD1 (5 bases). There are 20 residues in the CDR3. Looked up from germline, CDR1 is MGHRA and CDR2 is YSYEKL. Trimming pared 0 bases from V and 1 base from J, leaving 24 bases between. CDR3: CASSQDPWLSVGRENTEAFF. The DNA of the CDR3 is TGCGCCAGCAGCCAAGATCCCTGGCTTTCGGTAGGCAGGGAGAACACTGAAGCTTTCTTT.

The chain employs TRBV3-1 (or the pseudogene TRBV3-2) and TRBJ1-2; D uncertain. This CDR3 contains 13 residues. Germline V lookup: CDR1 LGHDT, CDR2 YNNKEL (reference sequence). V was clipped by 1 base and J by 4 bases, with 7 bases between them. CDR3 sequence: CASSQAGIYGYTF. CDR3 DNA sequence: TGTGCCAGCAGCCAAGCTGGGATCTATGGCTACACCTTC.

The chain combines TRBV6-5 with TRBJ2-1; 12 bases are a match to TRBD1. Germline lookup yields CDR1 MNHEY and CDR2 SVGAGI. V shed 4 bases and J 6 bases; nucleotides not matched to a gene: 7. The CDR3 is 16 amino acids. CDR3 region: CASSSLGQGAGNEQFF. DNA for the CDR3: TGTGCCAGCAGTTCCCTGGGACAGGGGGCCGGCAATGAGCAGTTCTTC.

The V call is TRBV5-1, the J call TRBJ1-1, with D hard to call. Trimming shortened V by 0 bases and J by 5 bases, and 14 bases separated the two germline ends. From germline, CDR1 is SGHRS and CDR2 YFSETQ. The length of the CDR3 is 15 residues. The CDR3 DNA is TGCGCCAGCAGCTTGGTCGGCCAGGTAGGGACTGAAGCTTTCTTT. This encodes CASSLVGQVGTEAFF.

The chain joins TRBV7-9 to TRBJ2-3; 12 bases fit TRBD2. With 0 bases clipped from V and 3 bases from J, the junction kept 4 bases outside the gene matches. CDR1 and CDR2 (germline): SEHNR, FQNEAQ (reference sequence). This CDR3 spans 17 amino acids. In DNA, the CDR3 is TGTGCCAGCAGCTTAGCCCGGACTAGCGGGAATACAGATACGCAGTATTTT. This codes for CASSLARTSGNTDTQYF. Full variable domain (outside the CDR3, taken from reference TRBV7-9 and TRBJ2-3): DTGVSQNPRHKITKRGQNVTFRCDPISEHNRLYWYRQTLGQGPEFLTYFQNEAQLEKSRLLSDRFSAERPKGSFSTLEIQRTEQGDSAMYLCASSLARTSGNTDTQYFGPGTRLTVL.

In its sample, this clone was seen a few times. V gene TRBV6-5 combines with J gene TRBJ2-3; D is possibly TRBD2 (6 bases). Per germline, CDR1 MNHEY and CDR2 SVGAGI. Between the trimmed V and J ends, which lost 5 bases and 8 bases, there was a span of 14 bases. This CDR3 comprises 13 residues. CDR3 protein: CASSPRGLLTQYF. CDR3 sequence (DNA): TGTGCCAGCAGTCCTCGGGGGTTACTTACGCAGTATTTT.

This clone qualifies as medium-sized. The chain carries TRBV2 and TRBJ2-1; 9 nucleotides line up with TRBD1. Trimming at V came to 2 bases and at J to 5 bases, leaving 4 bases not matched to a gene. This CDR3 is built from 15 residues. In germline, CDR1 is SNHLY, CDR2 FYNNEI. The CDR3 spells CASSEPGQGDNEQFF. The CDR3 region has the DNA TGTGCCAGCAGTGAACCGGGACAGGGAGACAATGAGCAGTTCTTC.

This clone was observed a single time. The V call is TRBV4-1, the J call TRBJ1-6; a possible D gene is TRBD1 (5 bases). The CDR3 runs 21 residues. The V end lost 0 bases, the J end lost 0 bases, and 21 bases lay between the germline ends. Germline V gene data show CDR1 as MGHRA and CDR2 as YSYEKL. The CDR3 region has the DNA TGCGCCAGCAGCCAAGAATGGATCGGATCTTCAGGGACCTCCTATAATTCACCCCTCCACTTT. Amino acids: CASSQEWIGSSGTSYNSPLHF.

This chain links TRBV3-1 (or the pseudogene TRBV3-2) with TRBJ2-2, with 14 bases matching TRBD2. The CDR3 length is 16 residues. The V gene's germline CDR1 is LGHDT and CDR2 YNNKEL (reference sequence). Unmatched junction bases numbered 9, after V lost 4 bases and J lost 11 bases. As DNA, the CDR3 is TGTGCCAGCAGCCGACCGGGACTAGCGGGAGTGGGTGAGCTGTTTTTT. The encoded protein is CASSRPGLAGVGELFF.

The V and J genes are TRBV6-5 and TRBJ1-3; D not resolved. V lost 8 bases and J 2 bases, leaving 7 bases between the germline ends. The CDR3 contains 12 residues. Per the germline V gene, CDR1 is MNHEY and CDR2 is SVGAGI. Written as DNA, the CDR3 is TGTGCCAGCTATCCCCCTGGAAACACCATATATTTT. Encoded protein: CASYPPGNTIYF.

The chain employs TRBV7-9 and TRBJ1-2, with 7 bases fitting TRBD1. Per germline, CDR1 SEHNR and CDR2 FQNEAQ (reference sequence). Trimming removed 8 bases from V and 4 bases from J; junction bases left unmatched: 13. The CDR3 extends over 15 amino acids. The CDR3 loop reads CASRASGTDFYGYTF. As DNA, the CDR3 is TGTGCCAGCCGAGCTTCAGGGACAGACTTCTATGGCTACACCTTC.

J is TRBJ1-6 and V is TRBV4-1, with D perhaps matching TRBD1 (5 bases). The germline gives CDR1 MGHRA, CDR2 YSYEKL. The CDR3 length is 17 residues. Trimming removed 0 bases at V and 9 bases at J, with 18 bases between. CDR3 in amino acids: CASSQDRGERETSPLHF. As DNA, the CDR3 is TGCGCCAGCAGCCAAGATCGGGGGGAACGAGAGACTTCACCCCTCCACTTT.

This sequence joins TRBV5-1 and TRBJ2-1; D ambiguous. V shed 4 bases and J shed 3 bases, with 8 bases lying between them. Looked up from germline, CDR1 is SGHRS and CDR2 is YFSETQ. CDR3 length equals 13 residues. CDR3 region: CASSLSVYNEQFF. The CDR3 DNA reads as TGCGCCAGCAGCCTGTCGGTCTACAATGAGCAGTTCTTC.

The rearrangement uses TRBV16 and TRBJ1-1; the match to TRBD1 covers 8 bases. Trimming took 4 bases from V and 5 from J; bases not matched to a gene: 3. This CDR3 is built from 13 residues. Per the germline V gene, CDR1 is KGHSY and CDR2 is FQNENV. This chain's CDR3 is CASSRTGRTEAFF. Here the CDR3 DNA reads TGTGCCAGCAGCCGGACAGGGCGGACTGAAGCTTTCTTT.